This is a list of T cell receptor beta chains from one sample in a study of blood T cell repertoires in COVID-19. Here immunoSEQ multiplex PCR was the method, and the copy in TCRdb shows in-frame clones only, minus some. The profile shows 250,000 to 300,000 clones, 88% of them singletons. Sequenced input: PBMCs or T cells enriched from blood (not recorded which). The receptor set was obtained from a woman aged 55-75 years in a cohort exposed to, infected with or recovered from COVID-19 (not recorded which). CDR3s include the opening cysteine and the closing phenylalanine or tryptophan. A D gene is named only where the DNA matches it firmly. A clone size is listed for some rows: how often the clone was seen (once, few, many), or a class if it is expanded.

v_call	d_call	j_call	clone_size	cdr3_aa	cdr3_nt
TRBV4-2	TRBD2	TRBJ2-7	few	CASSQTTSGRAGEYF	TGTGCCAGCAGCCAAACGACTAGCGGGAGGGCCGGGGAGTACTTC
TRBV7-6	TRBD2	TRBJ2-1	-	CASSSTSRGRASGVYNEQFF	TGTGCCAGCAGCTCGACCTCTCGGGGTAGAGCCAGCGGGGTATACAATGAGCAGTTCTTC
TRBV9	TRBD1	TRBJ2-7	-	CASSSRGGTGVNEQYF	TGTGCCAGCAGCTCACGTGGGGGGACAGGGGTAAACGAGCAGTACTTC
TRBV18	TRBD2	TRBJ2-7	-	CASSPPGLVFEQYF	TGTGCCAGCTCACCACCGGGACTAGTATTTGAGCAGTACTTC
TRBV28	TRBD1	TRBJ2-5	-	CASSRTGEETQYF	TGTGCCAGCAGTCGGACAGGGGAAGAGACCCAGTACTTC
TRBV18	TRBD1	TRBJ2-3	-	CASSPRTGGDQDTQYF	TGTGCCAGCTCACCTCGGACAGGGGGCGACCAAGATACGCAGTATTTT
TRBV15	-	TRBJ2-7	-	CATSRGPRDSSYEQYF	TGTGCCACCAGCAGGGGTCCACGGGACTCCTCCTACGAGCAGTACTTC
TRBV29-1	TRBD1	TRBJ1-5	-	CSVQLDRGNQPQHF	TGCAGCGTTCAATTGGACAGGGGCAATCAGCCCCAGCATTTT
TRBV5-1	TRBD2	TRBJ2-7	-	CASSLGTSPEQYF	TGCGCCAGCAGCCTAGGGACTAGCCCCGAGCAGTACTTC
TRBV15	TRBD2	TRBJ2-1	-	CATSPAGGARNEQFF	TGTGCCACCAGCCCCGCGGGGGGCGCCAGAAATGAGCAGTTCTTC
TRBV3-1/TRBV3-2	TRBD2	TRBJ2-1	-	CASRQHSGRAYNEQFF	TGTGCCAGCAGACAACATAGCGGGAGGGCCTACAATGAGCAGTTCTTC
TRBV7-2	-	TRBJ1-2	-	CASSLATVYGYTF	TGTGCCAGCAGCTTAGCAACGGTGTATGGCTACACCTTC
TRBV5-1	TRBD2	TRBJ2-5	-	CASSLVTSGQETQYF	TGCGCCAGCAGCTTGGTGACTAGCGGGCAAGAGACCCAGTACTTC
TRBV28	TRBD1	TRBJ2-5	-	CASRLGTGTQETQYF	TGTGCCAGCAGGTTGGGGACAGGGACCCAAGAGACCCAGTACTTC
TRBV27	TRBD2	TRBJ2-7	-	CASSVVAGAAYEQYF	TGTGCCAGCAGTGTGGTAGCGGGAGCCGCCTACGAGCAGTACTTC
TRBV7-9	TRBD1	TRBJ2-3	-	CASSLPGQGLDTQYF	TGTGCCAGCAGCTTACCGGGACAGGGACTAGATACGCAGTATTTT
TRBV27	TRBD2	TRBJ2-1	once	CASSRRSGIGSNEQFF	TGTGCCAGCAGTCGGCGGAGCGGGATAGGATCCAATGAGCAGTTCTTC
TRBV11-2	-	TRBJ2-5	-	CASSFLGETQYF	TGTGCCAGCAGCTTCCTAGGAGAGACCCAGTACTTC
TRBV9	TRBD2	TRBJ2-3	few	CASSASGLTDTQYF	TGTGCCAGCAGCGCTAGCGGGCTCACAGATACGCAGTATTTT
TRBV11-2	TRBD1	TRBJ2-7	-	CASSLKTGTYEQYF	TGTGCCAGCAGCTTGAAGACAGGGACCTACGAGCAGTACTTC
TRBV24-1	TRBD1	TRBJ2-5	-	CATSDTGTGRQETQYF	TGTGCCACCAGTGATACAGGGACAGGGAGGCAAGAGACCCAGTACTTC
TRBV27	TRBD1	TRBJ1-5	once	CASSRQGNWGNQPQHF	TGTGCCAGCAGCAGACAGGGGAACTGGGGCAATCAGCCCCAGCATTTT